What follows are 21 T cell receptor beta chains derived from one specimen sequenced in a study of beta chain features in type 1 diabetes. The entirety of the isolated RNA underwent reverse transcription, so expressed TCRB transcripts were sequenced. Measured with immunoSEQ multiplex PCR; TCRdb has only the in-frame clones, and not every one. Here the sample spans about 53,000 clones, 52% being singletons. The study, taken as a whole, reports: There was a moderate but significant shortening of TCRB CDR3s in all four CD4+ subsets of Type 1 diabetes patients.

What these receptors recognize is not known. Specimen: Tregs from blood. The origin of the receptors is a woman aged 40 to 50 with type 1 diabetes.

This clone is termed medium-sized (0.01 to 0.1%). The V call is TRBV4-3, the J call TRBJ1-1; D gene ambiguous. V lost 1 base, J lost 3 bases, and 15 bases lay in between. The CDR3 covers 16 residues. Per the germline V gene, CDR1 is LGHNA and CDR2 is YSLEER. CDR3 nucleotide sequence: TGCGCCAGCAGCCAAGCCCCGGCCGGAGTATACACTGAAGCTTTCTTT. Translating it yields CASSQAPAGVYTEAFF.

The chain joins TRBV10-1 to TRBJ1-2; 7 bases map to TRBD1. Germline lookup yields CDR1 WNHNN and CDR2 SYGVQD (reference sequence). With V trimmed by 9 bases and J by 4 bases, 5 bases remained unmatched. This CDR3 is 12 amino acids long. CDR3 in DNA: TGCGCCAGGAGACAGGGCCGCTATGGCTACACCTTC. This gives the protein CARRQGRYGYTF.

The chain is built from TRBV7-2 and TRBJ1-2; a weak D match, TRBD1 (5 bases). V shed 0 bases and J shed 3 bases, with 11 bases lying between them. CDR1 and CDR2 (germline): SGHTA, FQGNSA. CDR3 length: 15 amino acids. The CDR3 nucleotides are TGTGCCAGCAGCTTAGCGGACATAGCTGACTATGGCTACACCTTC. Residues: CASSLADIADYGYTF.

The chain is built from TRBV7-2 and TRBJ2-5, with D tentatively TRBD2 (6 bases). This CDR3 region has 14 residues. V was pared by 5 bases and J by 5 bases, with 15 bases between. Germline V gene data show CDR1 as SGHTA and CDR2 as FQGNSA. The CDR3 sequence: CASSPSDTGETQYF. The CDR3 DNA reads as TGTGCCAGCAGCCCTAGCGATACCGGGGAGACCCAGTACTTC.

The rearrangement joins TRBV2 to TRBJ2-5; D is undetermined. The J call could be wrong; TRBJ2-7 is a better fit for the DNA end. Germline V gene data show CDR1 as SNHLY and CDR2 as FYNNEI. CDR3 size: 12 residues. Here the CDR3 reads CASRPFSYEQYF. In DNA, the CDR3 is TGTGCCAGCAGACCTTTCTCCTACGAGCAGTACTTC.

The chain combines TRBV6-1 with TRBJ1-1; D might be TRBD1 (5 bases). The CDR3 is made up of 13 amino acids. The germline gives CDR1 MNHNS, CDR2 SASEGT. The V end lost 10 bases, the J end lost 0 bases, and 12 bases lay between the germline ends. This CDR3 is CATRQTMNTEAFF. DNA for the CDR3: TGTGCCACCCGACAGACCATGAACACTGAAGCTTTCTTT.

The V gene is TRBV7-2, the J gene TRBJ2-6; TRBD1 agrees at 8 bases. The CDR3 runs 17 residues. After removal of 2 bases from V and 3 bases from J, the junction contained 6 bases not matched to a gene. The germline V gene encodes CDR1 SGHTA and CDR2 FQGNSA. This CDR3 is CASSLRSGGRGANVLTF. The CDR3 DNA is TGTGCCAGCAGCTTAAGGTCAGGGGGCCGTGGGGCCAACGTCCTGACTTTC.

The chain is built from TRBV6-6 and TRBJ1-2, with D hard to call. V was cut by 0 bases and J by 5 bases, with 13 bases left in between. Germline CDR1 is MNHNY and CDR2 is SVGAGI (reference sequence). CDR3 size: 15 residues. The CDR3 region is CASSYSRAGGYGYTF. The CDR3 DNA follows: TGTGCCAGCAGTTACTCGAGGGCGGGAGGGTATGGCTACACCTTC.

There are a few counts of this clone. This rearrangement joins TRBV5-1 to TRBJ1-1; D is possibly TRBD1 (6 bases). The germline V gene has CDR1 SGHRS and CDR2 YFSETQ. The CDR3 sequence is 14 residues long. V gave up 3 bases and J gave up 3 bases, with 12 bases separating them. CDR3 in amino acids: CASSSGGAYTEAFF. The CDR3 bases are TGCGCCAGCAGCTCGGGGGGGGCTTACACTGAAGCTTTCTTT.

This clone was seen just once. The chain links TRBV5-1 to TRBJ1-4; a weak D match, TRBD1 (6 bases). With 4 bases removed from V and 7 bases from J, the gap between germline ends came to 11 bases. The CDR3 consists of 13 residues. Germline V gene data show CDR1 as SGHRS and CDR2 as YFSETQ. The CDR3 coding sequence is TGCGCCAGCAGCCCGGGGGGCCTTGAAAAACTGTTTTTT. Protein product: CASSPGGLEKLFF.

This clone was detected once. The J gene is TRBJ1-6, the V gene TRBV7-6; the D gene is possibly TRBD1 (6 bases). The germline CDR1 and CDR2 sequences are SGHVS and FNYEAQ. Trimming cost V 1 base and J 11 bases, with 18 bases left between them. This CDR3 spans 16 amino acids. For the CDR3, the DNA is TGTGCCAGCAGCTTAGGGGCAGGGACGGACAGAACACCCCTCCACTTT. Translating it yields CASSLGAGTDRTPLHF.

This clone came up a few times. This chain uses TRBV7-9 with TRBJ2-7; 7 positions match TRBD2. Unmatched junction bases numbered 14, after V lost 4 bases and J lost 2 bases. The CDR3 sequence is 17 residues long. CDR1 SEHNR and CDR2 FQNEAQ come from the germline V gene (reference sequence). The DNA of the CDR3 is TGTGCCAGCAGCTCGTCGTGGGGGGGGACTATGACCTACGAGCAGTACTTC. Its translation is CASSSSWGGTMTYEQYF. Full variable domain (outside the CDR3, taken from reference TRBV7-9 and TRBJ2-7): DTGVSQNPRHKITKRGQNVTFRCDPISEHNRLYWYRQTLGQGPEFLTYFQNEAQLEKSRLLSDRFSAERPKGSFSTLEIQRTEQGDSAMYLCASSSSWGGTMTYEQYFGPGTRLTVT.

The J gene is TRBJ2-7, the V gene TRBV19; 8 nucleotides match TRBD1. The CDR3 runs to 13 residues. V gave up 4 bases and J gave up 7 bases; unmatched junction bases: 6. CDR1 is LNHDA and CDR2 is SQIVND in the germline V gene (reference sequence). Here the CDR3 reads CASSRSRDREQYF. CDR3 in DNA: TGTGCCAGTAGTAGGTCCCGGGACAGGGAGCAGTACTTC. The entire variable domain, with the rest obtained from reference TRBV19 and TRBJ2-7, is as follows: DGGITQSPKYLFRKEGQNVTLSCEQNLNHDAMYWYRQDPGQGLRLIYYSQIVNDFQKGDIAEGYSVSREKKESFPLTVTSAQKNPTAFYLCASSRSRDREQYFGPGTRLTVT.

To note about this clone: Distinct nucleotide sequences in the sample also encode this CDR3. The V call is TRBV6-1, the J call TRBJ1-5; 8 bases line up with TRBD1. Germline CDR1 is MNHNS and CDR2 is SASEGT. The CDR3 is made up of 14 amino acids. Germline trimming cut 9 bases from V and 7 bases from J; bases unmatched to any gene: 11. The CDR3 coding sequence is TGTGCCAGTAGGCGATCGACAGGGGACCAGCCCCAGCATTTT. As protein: CASRRSTGDQPQHF.

The CDR3 sequence is CASSPLGQGYYEQYF. The CDR3 DNA sequence: TGTGCCAGCAGCCCGCTGGGACAGGGTTACTACGAGCAGTACTTC. The chain recombines TRBV5-5 with TRBJ2-7; 9 bases align to TRBD1. Germline loops: CDR1 SGHKS, CDR2 YYEKEE (reference sequence). V trimming: 4 bases; J trimming: 3 bases; junction bases outside the gene matches: 8. The CDR3 extends over 15 amino acids. Using reference TRBV5-5 and TRBJ2-7 for the parts outside the CDR3, the full variable domain is DAGVTQSPTHLIKTRGQQVTLRCSPISGHKSVSWYQQVLGQGPQFIFQYYEKEERGRGNFPDRFSARQFPNYSSELNVNALLLGDSALYLCASSPLGQGYYEQYFGPGTRLTVT.

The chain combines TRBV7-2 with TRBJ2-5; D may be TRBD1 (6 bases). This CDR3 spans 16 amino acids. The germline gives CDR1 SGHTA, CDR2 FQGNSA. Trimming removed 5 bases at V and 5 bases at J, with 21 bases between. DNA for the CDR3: TGTGCCAGCAGCCGCTTGGGTCCAGGGGCCACGGAGACCCAGTACTTC. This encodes CASSRLGPGATETQYF.

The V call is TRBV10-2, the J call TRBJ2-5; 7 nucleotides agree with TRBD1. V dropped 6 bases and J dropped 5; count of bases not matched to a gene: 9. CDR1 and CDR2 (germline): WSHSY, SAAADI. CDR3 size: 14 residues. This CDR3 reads CASSHIRGLETQYF. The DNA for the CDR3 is TGCGCCAGCAGCCACATCAGGGGGTTGGAGACCCAGTACTTC.

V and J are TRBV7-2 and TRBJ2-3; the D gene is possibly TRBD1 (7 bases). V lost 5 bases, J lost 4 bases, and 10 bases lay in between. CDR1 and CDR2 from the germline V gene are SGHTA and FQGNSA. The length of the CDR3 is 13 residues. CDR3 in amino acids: CASSVRGADTQYF. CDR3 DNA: TGTGCCAGCAGCGTCAGGGGGGCAGATACGCAGTATTTT.

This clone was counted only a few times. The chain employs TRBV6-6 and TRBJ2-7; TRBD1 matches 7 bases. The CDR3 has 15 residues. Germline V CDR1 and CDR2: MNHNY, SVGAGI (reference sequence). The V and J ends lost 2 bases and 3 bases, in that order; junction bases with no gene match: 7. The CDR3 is CASSYRGRRGYEQYF. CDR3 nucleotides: TGTGCCAGCAGTTACAGGGGGCGACGAGGCTACGAGCAGTACTTC.

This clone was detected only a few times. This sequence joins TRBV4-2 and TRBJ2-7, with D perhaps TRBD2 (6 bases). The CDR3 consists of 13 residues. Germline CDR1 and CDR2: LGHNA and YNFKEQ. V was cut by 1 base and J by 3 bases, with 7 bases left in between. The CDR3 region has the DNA TGTGCCAGCAGCCAAGTGCGGGACTACGAGCAGTACTTC. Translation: CASSQVRDYEQYF.

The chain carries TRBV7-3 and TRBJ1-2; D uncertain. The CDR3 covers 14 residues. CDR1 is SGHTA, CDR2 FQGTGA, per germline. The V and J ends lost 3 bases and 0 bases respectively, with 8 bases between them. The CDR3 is CASSLGPANYGYTF. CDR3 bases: TGTGCCAGCAGCTTGGGCCCGGCTAACTATGGCTACACCTTC. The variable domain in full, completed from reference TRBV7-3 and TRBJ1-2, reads GAGVSQTPSNKVTEKGKYVELRCDPISGHTALYWYRQSLGQGPEFLIYFQGTGAADDSGLPNDRFFAVRPEGSVSTLKIQRTERGDSAVYLCASSLGPANYGYTFGSGTRLTVV.